The 17 T cell receptor beta chains below were found in one sample sequenced in a study of cytomegalovirus exposure and HLA in healthy donors. In the PCR, 60 Vbeta and 13 Jbeta primers were used. Sequencing was performed with immunoSEQ multiplex PCR; in TCRdb, only in-frame clones are kept and a portion is missing. The profile shows 150,000 or so clones, more than 75% of them singletons. The sequencing sample was made of PBMCs. The source of these receptors is a woman aged 40 to 55 in good health and CMV-seronegative.

V usage is TRBV7-2 and J usage is TRBJ2-5, with D perhaps TRBD1 (6 bases). V lost 5 bases to trimming and J lost 1 base, with 11 bases between them. The CDR3 is 14 amino acids. Germline-derived CDR1 and CDR2 are SGHTA and FQGNSA. The CDR3 region is CASSTGHLQETQYF. The CDR3 region has the DNA TGTGCCAGCAGCACGGGACATCTCCAAGAGACCCAGTACTTC.

This chain uses TRBV28 with TRBJ1-1, with 8 positions matching TRBD1. CDR1 is MDHEN and CDR2 is SYDVKM in the germline V gene. CDR3 size: 14 residues. Unmatched junction bases numbered 11, after V lost 5 bases and J lost 9 bases. DNA for the CDR3: TGTGCCAGCAGTACGGACAGGGACAGACTTAAAGCTTTCTTT. Translated: CASSTDRDRLKAFF.

The chain joins TRBV9 to TRBJ1-2, with 12 bases fitting TRBD1. The ends lost 3 bases at V and 5 bases at J; junction bases unmatched: 2. CDR3 length equals 14 residues. Germline CDR1 reads SGDLS; CDR2 reads YYNGEE. In DNA, the CDR3 is TGTGCCAGCAGCGGGGACAGGGGGCCTTATGGCTACACCTTC. Translated, it gives CASSGDRGPYGYTF. Together with reference TRBV9 and TRBJ1-2, the CDR3 gives the full variable domain: DSGVTQTPKHLITATGQRVTLRCSPRSGDLSVYWYQQSLDQGLQFLIQYYNGEERAKGNILERFSAQQFPDLHSELNLSSLELGDSALYFCASSGDRGPYGYTFGSGTRLTVV.

V usage is TRBV4-2 and J usage is TRBJ1-4; no reliable D call. The CDR3 is 15 residues long. Deletions cut 0 bases from V and 6 bases from J, with 11 bases between. From germline, CDR1 is LGHNA and CDR2 YNFKEQ. The CDR3 DNA is TGTGCCAGCAGCCAAGACGGAGACCGGTATGAAAAACTGTTTTTT. Translation gives CASSQDGDRYEKLFF.

The J gene is TRBJ1-5, the V gene TRBV11-3; D is unclear. The germline V and J ends were trimmed by 0 bases and 3 bases, with 3 bases remaining between them. Looked up from germline, CDR1 is SGHNT and CDR2 is YENEEA. There are 13 residues in the CDR3. The CDR3 sequence is CASSLDYNQPQHF. The CDR3 DNA reads as TGTGCCAGCAGCTTAGATTACAATCAGCCCCAGCATTTT.

The V and J genes are TRBV18 and TRBJ2-5, with D unresolved. Trimming shortened V by 1 base and J by 5 bases, and 14 bases separated the two germline ends. The germline V gene encodes CDR1 KGHSH and CDR2 LQKENI. The CDR3 sequence is 15 residues long. In nucleotides, the CDR3 is TGTGCCAGCTCACCACAGCCAGCCGAGGTGGAGACCCAGTACTTC. Translated: CASSPQPAEVETQYF. The whole variable domain, filled in from reference TRBV18 and TRBJ2-5, reads NAGVMQNPRHLVRRRGQEARLRCSPMKGHSHVYWYRQLPEEGLKFMVYLQKENIIDESGMPKERFSAEFPKEGPSILRIQQVVRGDSAAYFCASSPQPAEVETQYFGPGTRLLVL.

This chain connects TRBV19 to TRBJ1-6; no definite D call. CDR1 LNHDA and CDR2 SQIVND come from the germline V gene (reference sequence). Trimming left V 3 bases short and J 8 bases short, with 14 bases between. CDR3 length: 15 residues. In nucleotides, the CDR3 is TGTGCCAGTAGTATCGGTGAGAGCGTGGATTCACCCCTCCACTTT. It encodes CASSIGESVDSPLHF.

This rearrangement joins TRBV18 to TRBJ1-1, with 7 bases lining up with TRBD1. V gave up 2 bases and J gave up 0 bases; unmatched junction bases: 3. Germline V gene lookup returns CDR1 KGHSH and CDR2 LQKENI. The CDR3 covers 15 residues. The CDR3 DNA reads TGTGCCAGCTCACCAGTCACAGGGGTGAACACTGAAGCTTTCTTT. This sequence encodes CASSPVTGVNTEAFF.

The chain carries TRBV27 and TRBJ2-7, with 9 bases fitting TRBD1. Unmatched junction bases numbered 8, after V lost 6 bases and J lost 5 bases. This CDR3 is 14 amino acids long. Germline V lookup: CDR1 MNHEY, CDR2 SMNVEV (reference sequence). The CDR3 DNA reads TGTGCCAGCAGCCTGGGACAGGGCGTTGACGAGCAGTACTTC. It encodes CASSLGQGVDEQYF.

The chain joins TRBV7-9 to TRBJ1-2, with TRBD1 identical over 9 bases. The CDR3 contains 15 residues. From germline, CDR1 is SEHNR and CDR2 FQNEAQ (reference sequence). The J segment lost 3 bases and the V segment lost 5 bases, leaving 7 bases of the junction unmatched. The CDR3 nucleotides are TGTGCCAGCAGCCTAACAGGGGGCAATGACTATGGCTACACCTTC. Translated, it gives CASSLTGGNDYGYTF. The full variable domain, its missing parts supplied by reference TRBV7-9 and TRBJ1-2, is DTGVSQNPRHKITKRGQNVTFRCDPISEHNRLYWYRQTLGQGPEFLTYFQNEAQLEKSRLLSDRFSAERPKGSFSTLEIQRTEQGDSAMYLCASSLTGGNDYGYTFGSGTRLTVV.

This clone has just one count. The chain uses TRBV7-3 and TRBJ2-3; D remains ambiguous. With 6 bases removed from V and 5 bases from J, the gap between germline ends came to 9 bases. Germline CDR1 is SGHTA and CDR2 is FQGTGA. The CDR3 is 12 amino acids. CDR3 amino acids: CASSQPGDTQYF. In DNA, the CDR3 is TGTGCCAGCAGTCAACCGGGAGATACGCAGTATTTT.

The J gene is TRBJ2-3, the V gene TRBV5-1; D may be TRBD2 (5 bases). Trimming removed 0 bases from V and 1 base from J, with 9 bases in between. The CDR3 is 15 amino acids. Germline V CDR1 and CDR2: SGHRS, YFSETQ. This CDR3 reads CASSLGSAGTDTQYF. CDR3 coding DNA: TGCGCCAGCAGCTTGGGTAGCGCGGGCACAGATACGCAGTATTTT.

In this sample, this clone turned up a few times. The chain is built from TRBV18 and TRBJ1-1, with 11 bases that match TRBD1. The CDR3 is 18 residues long. CDR1 is KGHSH and CDR2 is LQKENI in the germline V gene. The ends lost 0 bases at V and 1 base at J; junction bases unmatched: 7. The CDR3 protein is CASSPPTGQGAWNTEAFF. Written as DNA, the CDR3 is TGTGCCAGCTCACCACCCACCGGACAGGGGGCTTGGAACACTGAAGCTTTCTTT.

V is TRBV11-2 and J is TRBJ1-6; D perhaps matches TRBD1 (5 bases). The V gene's germline CDR1 is SGHAT and CDR2 FQNNGV. This CDR3 has 13 amino acids. V lost 4 bases and J 8 bases, leaving 9 bases between the germline ends. The CDR3 nucleotides read TGTGCCAGCAGCTCGGGGGGTTATTCACCCCTCCACTTT. Protein product: CASSSGGYSPLHF. The full variable domain, completed using reference TRBV11-2 and TRBJ1-6, is EAGVAQSPRYKIIEKRQSVAFWCNPISGHATLYWYQQILGQGPKLLIQFQNNGVVDDSQLPKDRFSAERLKGVDSTLKIQPAKLEDSAVYLCASSSGGYSPLHFGNGTRLTVT.

J is TRBJ1-3 and V is TRBV5-1; D is possibly TRBD1 (6 bases). This CDR3 has 15 residues. Looked up from germline, CDR1 is SGHRS and CDR2 is YFSETQ. Trimming removed 0 bases from V and 4 bases from J, with 11 bases in between. Here the CDR3 DNA reads TGCGCCAGCAGCTTGGAAGGGGGTGCAGGAAACACCATATATTTT. Translating it yields CASSLEGGAGNTIYF.

The chain uses TRBV9 and TRBJ2-1; D unresolved. Per the germline V gene, CDR1 is SGDLS and CDR2 is YYNGEE. The CDR3 contains 14 residues. V lost 7 bases and J lost 6, with 17 bases in between. Here the CDR3 DNA reads TGTGCCAGCTCCCCCAACTCCTGGGCCAATGAGCAGTTCTTC. Amino acids: CASSPNSWANEQFF.

As DNA, the CDR3 is TGTGCCAGCAGCCCAGGACAGTATATGGCCCAGTACTTC. This encodes CASSPGQYMAQYF. V usage is TRBV11-3 and J usage is TRBJ2-5, with a weak D call TRBD1 (6 bases). With 5 bases removed from V and 9 bases from J, the gap between germline ends came to 16 bases. CDR3 size: 13 residues. Germline-derived CDR1 and CDR2 are SGHNT and YENEEA.